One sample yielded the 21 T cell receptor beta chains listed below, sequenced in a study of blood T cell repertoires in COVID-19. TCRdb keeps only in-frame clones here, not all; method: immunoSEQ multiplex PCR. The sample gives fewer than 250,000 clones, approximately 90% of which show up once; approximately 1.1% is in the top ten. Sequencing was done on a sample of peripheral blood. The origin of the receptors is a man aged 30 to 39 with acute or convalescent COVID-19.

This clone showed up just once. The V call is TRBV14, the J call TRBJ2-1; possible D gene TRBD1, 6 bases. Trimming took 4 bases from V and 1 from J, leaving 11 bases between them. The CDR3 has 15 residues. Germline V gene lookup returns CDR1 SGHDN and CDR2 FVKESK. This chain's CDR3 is CASSPIDRSYNEQFF. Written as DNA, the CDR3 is TGTGCCAGCAGCCCGATAGACAGGTCCTACAATGAGCAGTTCTTC.

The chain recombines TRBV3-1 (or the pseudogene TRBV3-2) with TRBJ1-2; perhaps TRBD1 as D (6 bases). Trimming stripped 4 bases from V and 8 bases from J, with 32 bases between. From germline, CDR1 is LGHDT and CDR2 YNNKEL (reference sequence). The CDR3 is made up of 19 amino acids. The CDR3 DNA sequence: TGTGCCAGCAGCCCCCCCAGGGGTCGGAACATTGGCCTCCTTCGGGGCTACACCTTC. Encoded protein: CASSPPRGRNIGLLRGYTF.

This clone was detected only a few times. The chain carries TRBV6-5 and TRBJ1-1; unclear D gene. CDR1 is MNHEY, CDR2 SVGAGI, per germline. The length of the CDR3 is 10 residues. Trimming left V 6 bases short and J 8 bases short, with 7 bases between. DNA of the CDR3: TGTGCCAGCAGATCGGAGGAAGCTTTCTTT. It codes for CASRSEEAFF.

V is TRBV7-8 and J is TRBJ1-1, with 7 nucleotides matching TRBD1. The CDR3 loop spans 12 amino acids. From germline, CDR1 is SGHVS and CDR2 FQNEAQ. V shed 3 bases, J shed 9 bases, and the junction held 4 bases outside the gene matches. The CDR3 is CASSFDRVKAFF. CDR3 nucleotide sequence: TGTGCCAGCAGCTTCGACAGGGTCAAAGCTTTCTTT.

CDR3 region: CASSPRDRNIQYF. The CDR3 bases are TGCGCCAGCAGTCCCCGGGACAGAAACATTCAGTACTTC. This chain joins TRBV10-2 and TRBJ2-4; 7 nucleotides align to TRBD1. The trim removed 5 bases at V and 6 bases at J, leaving 4 bases unmatched. Germline V gene lookup returns CDR1 WSHSY and CDR2 SAAADI. The CDR3 has 13 amino acids.

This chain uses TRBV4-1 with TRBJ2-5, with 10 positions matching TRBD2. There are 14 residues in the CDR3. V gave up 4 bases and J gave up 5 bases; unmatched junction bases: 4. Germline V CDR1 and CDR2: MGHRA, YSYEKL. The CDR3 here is CASSPPSGGETQYF. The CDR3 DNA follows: TGCGCCAGCAGCCCACCTAGCGGGGGTGAGACCCAGTACTTC.

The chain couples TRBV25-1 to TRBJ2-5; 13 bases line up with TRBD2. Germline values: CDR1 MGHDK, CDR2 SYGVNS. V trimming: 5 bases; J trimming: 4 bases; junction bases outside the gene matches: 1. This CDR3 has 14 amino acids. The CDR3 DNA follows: TGTGCCAGCAGTCGGACTAGCGGGGGAGAGACCCAGTACTTC. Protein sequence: CASSRTSGGETQYF.

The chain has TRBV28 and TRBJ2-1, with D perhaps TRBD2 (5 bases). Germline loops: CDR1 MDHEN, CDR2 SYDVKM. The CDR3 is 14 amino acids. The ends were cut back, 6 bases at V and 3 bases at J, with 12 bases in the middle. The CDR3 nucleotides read TGTGCCAGCAGGCCTAGCAGTTACTACAATGAGCAGTTCTTC. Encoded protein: CASRPSSYYNEQFF.

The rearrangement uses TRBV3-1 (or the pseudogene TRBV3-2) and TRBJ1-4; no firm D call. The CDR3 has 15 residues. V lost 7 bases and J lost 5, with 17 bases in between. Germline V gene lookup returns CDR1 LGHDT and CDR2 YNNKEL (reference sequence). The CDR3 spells CASTASRLENEKLFF. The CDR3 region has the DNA TGTGCCAGCACCGCGTCGCGGCTAGAGAATGAAAAACTGTTTTTT.

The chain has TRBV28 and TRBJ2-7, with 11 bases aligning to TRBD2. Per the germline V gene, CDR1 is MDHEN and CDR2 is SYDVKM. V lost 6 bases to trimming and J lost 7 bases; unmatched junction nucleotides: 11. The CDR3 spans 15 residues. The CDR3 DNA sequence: TGTGCCAGCAGACCCTCACTAGCGGGAGTCTATGAGCAGTACTTC. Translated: CASRPSLAGVYEQYF.

CDR3 protein: CAISENYKGHQPQHF. CDR3 coding DNA: TGTGCCATCAGTGAGAATTATAAGGGGCATCAGCCCCAGCATTTT. The chain employs TRBV10-3 and TRBJ1-5; D perhaps matches TRBD1 (5 bases). The CDR3 loop spans 15 amino acids. Germline CDR1 reads ENHRY; CDR2 reads SYGVKD. The V and J ends lost 2 bases and 5 bases respectively, with 13 bases between them.

The CDR3 sequence: CASSIIPGDSPNEQFF. The CDR3 nucleotides are TGCGCCAGCAGCATAATCCCCGGGGACAGCCCCAATGAGCAGTTCTTC. The V and J genes are TRBV5-1 and TRBJ2-1; TRBD1 aligns across 7 bases. The CDR3 runs to 16 residues. Germline V gene lookup returns CDR1 SGHRS and CDR2 YFSETQ. V lost 4 bases to trimming and J lost 6 bases; unmatched junction nucleotides: 13.

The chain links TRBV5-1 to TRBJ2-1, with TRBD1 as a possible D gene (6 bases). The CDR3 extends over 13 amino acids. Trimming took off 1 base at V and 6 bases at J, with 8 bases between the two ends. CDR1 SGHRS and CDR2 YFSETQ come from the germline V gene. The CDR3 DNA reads TGCGCCAGCAGCTTGAAAGGGGGCAATGAGCAGTTCTTC. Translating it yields CASSLKGGNEQFF.

As DNA, the CDR3 is TGTGCCAGCAGTGGACTGGCGGGAAACACTGAAGCTTTCTTT. This codes for CASSGLAGNTEAFF. This sequence joins TRBV27 and TRBJ1-1; D is ambiguous. The germline CDR1 and CDR2 sequences are MNHEY and SMNVEV (reference sequence). Trimming removed 5 bases at V and 2 bases at J, with 12 bases between. The CDR3 has 14 residues.

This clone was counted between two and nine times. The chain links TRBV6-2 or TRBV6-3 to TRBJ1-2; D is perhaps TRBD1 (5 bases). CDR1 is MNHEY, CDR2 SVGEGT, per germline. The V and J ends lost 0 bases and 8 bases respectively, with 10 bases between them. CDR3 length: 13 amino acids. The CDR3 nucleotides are TGTGCCAGCAGTTACTCGGGAGGGACCGGCTACACCTTC. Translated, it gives CASSYSGGTGYTF.

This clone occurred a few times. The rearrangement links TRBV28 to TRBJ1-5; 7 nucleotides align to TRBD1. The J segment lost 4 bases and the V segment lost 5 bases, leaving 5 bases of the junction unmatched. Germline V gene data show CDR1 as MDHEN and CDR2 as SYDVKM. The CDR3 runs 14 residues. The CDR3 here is CASSPDRANQPQHF. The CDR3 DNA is TGTGCCAGCAGTCCAGACAGGGCTAATCAGCCCCAGCATTTT.

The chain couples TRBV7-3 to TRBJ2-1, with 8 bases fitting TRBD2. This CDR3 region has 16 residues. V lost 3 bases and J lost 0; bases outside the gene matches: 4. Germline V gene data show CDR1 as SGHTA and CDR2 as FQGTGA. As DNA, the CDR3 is TGTGCCAGCAGCTTGGTCAGCGGGAGCTCCTACAATGAGCAGTTCTTC. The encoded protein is CASSLVSGSSYNEQFF.

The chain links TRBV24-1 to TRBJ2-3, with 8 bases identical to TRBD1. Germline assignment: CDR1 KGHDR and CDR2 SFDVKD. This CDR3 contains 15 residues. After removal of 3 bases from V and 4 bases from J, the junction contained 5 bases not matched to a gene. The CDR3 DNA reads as TGTGCCACCAGTGATACCGGACAGGGTCCAGATACGCAGTATTTT. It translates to CATSDTGQGPDTQYF.

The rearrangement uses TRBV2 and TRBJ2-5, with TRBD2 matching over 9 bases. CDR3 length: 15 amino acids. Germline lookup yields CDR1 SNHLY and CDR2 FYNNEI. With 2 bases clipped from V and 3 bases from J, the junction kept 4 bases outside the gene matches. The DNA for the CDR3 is TGTGCCAGCAGTGAATTGGCTAGCGGGAAAGAGACCCAGTACTTC. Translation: CASSELASGKETQYF.

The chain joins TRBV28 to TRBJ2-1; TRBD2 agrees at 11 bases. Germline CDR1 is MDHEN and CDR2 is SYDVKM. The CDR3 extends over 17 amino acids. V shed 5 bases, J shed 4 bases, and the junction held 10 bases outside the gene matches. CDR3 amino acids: CASSRTLSGGDYNEQFF. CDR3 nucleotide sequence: TGTGCCAGCAGTCGGACCCTTAGCGGGGGGGATTACAATGAGCAGTTCTTC. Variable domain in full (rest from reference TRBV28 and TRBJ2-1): DVKVTQSSRYLVKRTGEKVFLECVQDMDHENMFWYRQDPGLGLRLIYFSYDVKMKEKGDIPEGYSVSREKKERFSLILESASTNQTSMYLCASSRTLSGGDYNEQFFGPGTRLTVL.

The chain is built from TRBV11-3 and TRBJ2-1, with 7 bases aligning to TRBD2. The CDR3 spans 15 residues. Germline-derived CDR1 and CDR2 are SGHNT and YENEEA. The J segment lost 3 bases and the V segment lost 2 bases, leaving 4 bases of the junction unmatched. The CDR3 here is CASSLRSGNYNEQFF. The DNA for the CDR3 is TGTGCCAGCAGCTTAAGGAGCGGGAACTACAATGAGCAGTTCTTC.